This T cell receptor beta chain was identified in a study of T-cell memory formation after mild COVID-19. This clonotype came up a few times. Antigen: not known. Trimming took off 0 bases at V and 0 bases at J, with 9 bases between the two ends. The length of the CDR3 is 16 residues. CDR1 is LGHNA and CDR2 is YNFKEQ in the germline V gene. General study findings and limits: Contracting clones, day 15 to 85, had balanced CD4/CD8, and later expanders favored CD4+.

TCRdb redid the calling of the 5' RACE reads with MiXCR, one entry per CDR3 protein. The table has roughly 400,000 distinct CDR3 sequences, approximately 18% seen once. The V call is TRBV4-2, the J call TRBJ2-1; D gene ambiguous. The sequence was collected from a young man who had mild COVID-19 (a few samples of this study predate the infection). Cell type and time point are not known. The sequenced sample was PBMCs or a T cell subset sorted from them (not recorded which). The CDR3 loop reads CASSQDTSSSYNEQFF. CDR3 in DNA: TGTGCCAGCAGCCAAGATACGAGTAGCTCCTACAATGAGCAGTTCTTC.